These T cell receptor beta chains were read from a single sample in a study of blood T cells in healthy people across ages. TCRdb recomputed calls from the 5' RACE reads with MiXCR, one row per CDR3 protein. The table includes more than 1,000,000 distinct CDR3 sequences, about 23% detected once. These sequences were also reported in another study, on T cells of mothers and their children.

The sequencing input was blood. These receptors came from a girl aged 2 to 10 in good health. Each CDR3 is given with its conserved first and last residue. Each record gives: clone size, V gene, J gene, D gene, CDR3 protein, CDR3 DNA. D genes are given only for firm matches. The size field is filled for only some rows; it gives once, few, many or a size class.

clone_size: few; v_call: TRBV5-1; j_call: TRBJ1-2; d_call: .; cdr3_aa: CASSLEGFYSANYGYTF; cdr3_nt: TGCGCCAGCAGCTTGGAAGGATTCTACTCAGCTAACTATGGCTACACCTTC
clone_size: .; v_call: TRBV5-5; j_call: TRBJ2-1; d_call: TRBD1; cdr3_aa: CASSIDRDEHEQHF; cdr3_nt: TGTGCCAGCAGTATAGACAGGGACGAACACGAGCAGCACTTC
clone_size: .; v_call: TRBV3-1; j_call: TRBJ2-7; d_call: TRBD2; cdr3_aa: CASSQETSGAHHEQYF; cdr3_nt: TGTGCCAGCAGCCAAGAAACCAGCGGGGCGCACCACGAGCAGTACTTC
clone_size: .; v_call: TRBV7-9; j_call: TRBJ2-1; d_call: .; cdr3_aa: CASSTLLSQLYNEQFF; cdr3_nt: TGTGCCAGCAGCACCTTACTCTCACAGCTATACAATGAGCAGTTCTTC
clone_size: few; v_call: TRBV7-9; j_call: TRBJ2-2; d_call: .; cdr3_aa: CASSSRQYTGELFF; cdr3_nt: TGTGCCAGCAGCTCTCGACAGTACACCGGGGAGCTGTTTTTT
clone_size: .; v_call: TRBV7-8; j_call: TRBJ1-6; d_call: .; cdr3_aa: CASSLVPPNSPLHF; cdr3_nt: TGTGCCAGCAGCTTAGTTCCGCCTAATTCACCCCTCCACTTT
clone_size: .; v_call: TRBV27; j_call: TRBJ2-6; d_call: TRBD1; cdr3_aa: CASSLQGAGSGANVLTF; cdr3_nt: TGTGCCAGCAGTTTACAGGGGGCAGGGTCTGGGGCCAACGTCCTGACTTTC
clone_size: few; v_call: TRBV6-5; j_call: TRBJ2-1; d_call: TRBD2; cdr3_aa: CASSGLAGGWGEQFF; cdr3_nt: TGTGCCAGCAGTGGACTAGCGGGAGGCTGGGGAGAGCAGTTCTTC
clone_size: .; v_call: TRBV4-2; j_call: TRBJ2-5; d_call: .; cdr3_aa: CASRETGTQYF; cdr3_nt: TGTGCCAGCAGAGAGACCGGGACCCAGTACTTC
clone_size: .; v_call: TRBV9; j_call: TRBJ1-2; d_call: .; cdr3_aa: CASSASPTSLDYTF; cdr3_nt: TGTGCCAGCAGCGCTTCCCCAACTAGTCTCGACTACACCTTC
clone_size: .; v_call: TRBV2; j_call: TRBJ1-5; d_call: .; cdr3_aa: CASSEAPGWSSNQPQRF; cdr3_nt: TGTGCCAGCAGTGAAGCGCCAGGGTGGTCGAGCAATCAGCCCCAGCGTTTT
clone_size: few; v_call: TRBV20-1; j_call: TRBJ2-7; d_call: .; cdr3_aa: CSARDRVSRAGEQYF; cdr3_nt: TGCAGTGCTAGAGATAGGGTATCACGGGCCGGGGAGCAGTACTTC
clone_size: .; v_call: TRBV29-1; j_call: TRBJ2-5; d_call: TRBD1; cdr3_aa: CSYHTGTEETQYF; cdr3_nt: TGCAGCTACCATACCGGGACAGAAGAGACCCAGTACTTC
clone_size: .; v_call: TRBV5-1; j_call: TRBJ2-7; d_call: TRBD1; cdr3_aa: CASSYRDRMFEQYF; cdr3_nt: TGCGCCAGCAGCTACCGGGACAGGATGTTTGAGCAGTACTTC
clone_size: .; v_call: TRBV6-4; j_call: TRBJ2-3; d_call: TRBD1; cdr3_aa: CASSDGQQGDTQYF; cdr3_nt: TGTGCCAGCAGTGACGGCCAACAGGGGGACACGCAGTATTTT
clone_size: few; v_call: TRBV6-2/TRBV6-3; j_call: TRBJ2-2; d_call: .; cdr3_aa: CASSYDRFANTGELFF; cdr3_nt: TGTGCCAGCAGTTACGACAGGTTTGCGAACACCGGGGAGCTGTTTTTT
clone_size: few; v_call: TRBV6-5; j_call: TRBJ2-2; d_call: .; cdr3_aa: CASSSSPDSPNTGELFF; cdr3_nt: TGTGCCAGCAGTTCAAGCCCTGACAGCCCGAACACCGGGGAGCTGTTTTTT
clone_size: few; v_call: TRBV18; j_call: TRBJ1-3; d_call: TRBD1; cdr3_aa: CASSPTGGYGNTIYF; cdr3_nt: TGTGCCAGCTCGCCGACAGGGGGCTACGGAAACACCATATATTTT
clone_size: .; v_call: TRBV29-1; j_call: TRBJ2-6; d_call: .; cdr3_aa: CSVFGRGANVLTF; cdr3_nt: TGCAGCGTTTTTGGAAGAGGGGCCAACGTCCTGACTTTC
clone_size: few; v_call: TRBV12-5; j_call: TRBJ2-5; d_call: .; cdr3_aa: CASGSFPQGLQETQYF; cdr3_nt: TGTGCTAGTGGTTCCTTTCCTCAGGGGCTACAAGAGACCCAGTACTTC
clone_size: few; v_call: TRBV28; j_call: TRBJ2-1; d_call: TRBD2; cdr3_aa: CASSLPLAYSYNEQFF; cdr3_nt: TGTGCCAGCAGTTTACCACTAGCGTACTCCTACAATGAGCAGTTCTTC
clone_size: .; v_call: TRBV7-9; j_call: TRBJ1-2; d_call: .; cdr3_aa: CASSSATAQYGYTF; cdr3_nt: TGTGCCAGCAGCTCCGCGACAGCCCAGTATGGCTACACCTTC
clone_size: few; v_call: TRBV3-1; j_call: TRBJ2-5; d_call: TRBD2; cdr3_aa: CASSLLLAGHETQYF; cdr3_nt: TGTGCCAGCAGTCTTCTACTAGCGGGACACGAGACCCAGTACTTC
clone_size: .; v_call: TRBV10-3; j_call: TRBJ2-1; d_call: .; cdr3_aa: CAITNSYNEQFF; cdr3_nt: TGTGCCATCACTAACTCCTACAATGAGCAGTTCTTC
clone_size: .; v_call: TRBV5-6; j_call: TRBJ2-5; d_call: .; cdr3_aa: CASSLPRAETQYF; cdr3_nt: TGTGCCAGCAGCTTGCCGAGGGCAGAGACCCAGTACTTC
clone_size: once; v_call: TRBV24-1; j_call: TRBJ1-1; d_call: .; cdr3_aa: CATQGLGKTEAFF; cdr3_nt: TGTGCGACCCAGGGTTTGGGTAAGACTGAAGCTTTCTTT
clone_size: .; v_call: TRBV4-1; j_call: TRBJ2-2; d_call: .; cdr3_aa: CASSPKGANTGELVF; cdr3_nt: TGCGCCAGCAGCCCCAAAGGGGCCAACACCGGGGAGCTGGTTTTT
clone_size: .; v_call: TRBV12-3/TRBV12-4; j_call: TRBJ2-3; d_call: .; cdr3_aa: CASSNVHDRADTQYF; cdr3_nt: TGTGCCAGCAGCAACGTCCATGATCGCGCAGATACGCAGTATTTT
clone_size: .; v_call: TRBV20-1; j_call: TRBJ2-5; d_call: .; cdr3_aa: CSASSGANLSETQYF; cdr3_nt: TGCAGTGCTAGTTCAGGGGCCAACCTTAGTGAGACCCAGTACTTC
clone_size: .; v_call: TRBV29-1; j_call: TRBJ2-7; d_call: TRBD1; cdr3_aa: CSVDGTGVYEQYF; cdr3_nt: TGCAGCGTTGACGGGACAGGGGTTTACGAGCAGTACTTC
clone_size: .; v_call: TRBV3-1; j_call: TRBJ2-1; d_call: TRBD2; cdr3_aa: CASSHPSGYSSYNEQFF; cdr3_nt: TGTGCCAGCAGCCACCCTAGCGGTTACAGCTCCTACAATGAGCAGTTCTTC
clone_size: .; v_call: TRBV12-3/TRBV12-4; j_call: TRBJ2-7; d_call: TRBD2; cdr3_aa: CASSSRGFVVAGAYEQYF; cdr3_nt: TGTGCCAGCAGTTCCCGGGGGTTTGTGGTAGCGGGGGCCTACGAGCAGTACTTC
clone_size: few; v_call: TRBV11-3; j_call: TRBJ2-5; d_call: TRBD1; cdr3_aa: CASSPWDRGGQETQYF; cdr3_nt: TGTGCCAGCAGCCCCTGGGACAGGGGAGGTCAAGAGACCCAGTACTTC
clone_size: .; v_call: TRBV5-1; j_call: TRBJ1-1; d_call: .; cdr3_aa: CASSFESGHFGTEAFF; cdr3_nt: TGCGCCAGCAGCTTTGAATCCGGACACTTCGGAACTGAAGCTTTCTTT
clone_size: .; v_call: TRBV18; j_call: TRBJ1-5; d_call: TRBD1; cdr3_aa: CASSPPGQGNQPQHF; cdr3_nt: TGTGCCAGCTCACCACCGGGACAGGGCAATCAGCCCCAGCATTTT
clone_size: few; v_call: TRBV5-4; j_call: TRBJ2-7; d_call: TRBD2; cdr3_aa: CASMEAGGPYEQYF; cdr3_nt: TGTGCCAGCATGGAAGCGGGAGGGCCATACGAGCAGTACTTC
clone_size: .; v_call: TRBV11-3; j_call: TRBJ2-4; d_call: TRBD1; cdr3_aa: CASSPKGRQGAFGIQYF; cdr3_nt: TGTGCCAGCAGCCCCAAGGGACGACAGGGAGCTTTTGGCATTCAGTACTTC
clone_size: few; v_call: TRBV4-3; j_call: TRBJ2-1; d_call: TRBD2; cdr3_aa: CASSQDLAGSYNEQFF; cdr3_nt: TGCGCCAGCAGCCAAGATCTAGCGGGGAGCTACAATGAGCAGTTCTTC
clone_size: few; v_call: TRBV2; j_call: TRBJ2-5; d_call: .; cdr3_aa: CASSGGSGGPQETQYF; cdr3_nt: TGTGCCAGCAGTGGAGGGAGTGGAGGACCACAAGAGACCCAGTACTTC
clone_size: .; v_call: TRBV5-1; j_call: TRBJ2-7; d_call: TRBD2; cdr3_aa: CASSLDSGISEQYF; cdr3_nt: TGCGCCAGCAGCTTGGATAGCGGGATAAGCGAGCAGTACTTC
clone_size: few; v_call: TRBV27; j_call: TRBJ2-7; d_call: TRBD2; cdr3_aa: CASSLSTSAYEQYF; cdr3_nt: TGTGCCAGCAGTTTATCTACTAGCGCCTACGAGCAGTACTTC
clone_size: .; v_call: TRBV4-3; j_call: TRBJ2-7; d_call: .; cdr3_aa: CASSQDPDSHSYEQYF; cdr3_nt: TGCGCCAGCAGCCAAGATCCGGACAGCCATTCCTACGAGCAGTACTTC
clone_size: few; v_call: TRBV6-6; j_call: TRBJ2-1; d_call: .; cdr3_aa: CASRDFINEQFF; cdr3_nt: TGTGCCAGCAGAGACTTCATCAATGAGCAGTTCTTC
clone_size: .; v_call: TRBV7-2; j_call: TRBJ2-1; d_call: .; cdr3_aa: CASSLRRGQINNERFF; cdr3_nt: TGTGCCAGCAGCCTCCGGAGGGGACAGATTAACAATGAGCGGTTCTTC